The clone carrying this T cell receptor (beta chain) was seen once. Profiled with immunoSEQ multiplex PCR; TCRdb holds only in-frame clones, not every one. The table lists about 50,000 clones, 93% of them singletons, with 17% in the top ten. V was pared by 1 base and J by 4 bases, with 10 bases of the junction left unmatched. The CDR3 contains 18 residues. Germline-derived CDR1 and CDR2 are SGHVS and FNYEAQ. The data were taken from a study of siplizumab effects on memory and regulatory T cells. V usage is TRBV7-6 and J usage is TRBJ2-1; TRBD1 aligns across 10 bases. This receptor was identified in a human donor in good health. Sequencing was performed on CD8+ T cells sorted from blood. CDR3 amino acids: CASSLDLRGQGPYNEQFF. Written as DNA, the CDR3 is TGTGCCAGCAGCTTAGACCTCAGGGGACAGGGGCCTTACAATGAGCAGTTCTTC.